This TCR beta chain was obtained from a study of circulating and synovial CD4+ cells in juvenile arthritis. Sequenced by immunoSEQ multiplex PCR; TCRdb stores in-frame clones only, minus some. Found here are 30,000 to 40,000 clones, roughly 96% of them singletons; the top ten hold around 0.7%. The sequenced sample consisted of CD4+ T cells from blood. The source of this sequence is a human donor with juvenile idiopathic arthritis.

The CDR3 region has the DNA TGTGCCAGCAGCTTGGCTAGCGGGGTGGGGAGAGAGACCCAGTACTTC. Translation gives CASSLASGVGRETQYF. The V call is TRBV7-9, the J call TRBJ2-5; TRBD2 agrees at 9 bases. CDR1 is SEHNR, CDR2 FQNEAQ, per germline (reference sequence). CDR3 size: 16 residues. V shed 3 bases, J shed 4 bases, and the junction held 9 bases outside the gene matches.